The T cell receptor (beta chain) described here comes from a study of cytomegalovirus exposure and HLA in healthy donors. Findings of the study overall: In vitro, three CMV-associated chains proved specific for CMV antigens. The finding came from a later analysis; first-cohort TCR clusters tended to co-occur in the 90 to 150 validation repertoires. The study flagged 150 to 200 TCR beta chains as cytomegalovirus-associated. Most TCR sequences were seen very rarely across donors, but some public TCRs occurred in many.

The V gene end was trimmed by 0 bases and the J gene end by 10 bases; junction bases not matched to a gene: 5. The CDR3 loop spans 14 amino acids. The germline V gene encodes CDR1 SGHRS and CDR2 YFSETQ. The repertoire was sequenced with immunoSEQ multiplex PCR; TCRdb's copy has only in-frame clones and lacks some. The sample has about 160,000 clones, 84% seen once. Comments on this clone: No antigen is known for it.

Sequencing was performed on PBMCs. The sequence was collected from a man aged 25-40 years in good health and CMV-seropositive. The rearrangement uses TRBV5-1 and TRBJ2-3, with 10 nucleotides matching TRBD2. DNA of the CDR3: TGCGCCAGCAGCTTGGGGCCTAGCGGGAGTTCGCAGTATTTT. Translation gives CASSLGPSGSSQYF.